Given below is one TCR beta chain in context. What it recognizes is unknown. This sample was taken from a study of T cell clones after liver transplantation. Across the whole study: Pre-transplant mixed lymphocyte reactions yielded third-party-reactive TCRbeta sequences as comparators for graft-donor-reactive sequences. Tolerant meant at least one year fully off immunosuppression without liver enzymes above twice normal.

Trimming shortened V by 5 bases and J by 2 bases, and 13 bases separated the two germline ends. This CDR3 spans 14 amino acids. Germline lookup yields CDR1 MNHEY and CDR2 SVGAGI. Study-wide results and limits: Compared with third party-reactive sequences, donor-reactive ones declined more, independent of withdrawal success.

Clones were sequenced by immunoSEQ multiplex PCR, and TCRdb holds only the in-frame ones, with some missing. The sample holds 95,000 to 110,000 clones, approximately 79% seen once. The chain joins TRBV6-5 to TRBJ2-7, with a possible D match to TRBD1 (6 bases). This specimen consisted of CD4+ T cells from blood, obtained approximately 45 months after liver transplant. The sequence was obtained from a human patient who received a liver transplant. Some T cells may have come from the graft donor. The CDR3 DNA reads TGTGCCAGCAGTCCAGGGGACGGGACCTACGAGCAGTACTTC. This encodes CASSPGDGTYEQYF.